This TCR beta chain was observed in a study of blood T cells in healthy people across ages. Next came a second PCR, run for about 7 to 12 cycles, which used a sample-barcoded 5' primer along with a J-beta primer mix. A single record per CDR3 protein comes from TCRdb applying MiXCR to the 5' RACE reads. Among fewer than 900,000 distinct CDR3 sequences listed, roughly two fifths were seen once. Germline V gene lookup returns CDR1 SGHRS and CDR2 YFSETQ. V lost 4 bases to trimming and J lost 0 bases; unmatched junction nucleotides: 4. This CDR3 contains 17 residues. The source of this sequence is a woman aged 55 to 70 in good health. Sample: blood. This rearrangement joins TRBV5-1 to TRBJ2-3; TRBD2 aligns across 14 bases. DNA of the CDR3: TGCGCCAGCAGCCGGACTAGCGGGGGGTCTAGCACAGATACGCAGTATTTT. It codes for CASSRTSGGSSTDTQYF.